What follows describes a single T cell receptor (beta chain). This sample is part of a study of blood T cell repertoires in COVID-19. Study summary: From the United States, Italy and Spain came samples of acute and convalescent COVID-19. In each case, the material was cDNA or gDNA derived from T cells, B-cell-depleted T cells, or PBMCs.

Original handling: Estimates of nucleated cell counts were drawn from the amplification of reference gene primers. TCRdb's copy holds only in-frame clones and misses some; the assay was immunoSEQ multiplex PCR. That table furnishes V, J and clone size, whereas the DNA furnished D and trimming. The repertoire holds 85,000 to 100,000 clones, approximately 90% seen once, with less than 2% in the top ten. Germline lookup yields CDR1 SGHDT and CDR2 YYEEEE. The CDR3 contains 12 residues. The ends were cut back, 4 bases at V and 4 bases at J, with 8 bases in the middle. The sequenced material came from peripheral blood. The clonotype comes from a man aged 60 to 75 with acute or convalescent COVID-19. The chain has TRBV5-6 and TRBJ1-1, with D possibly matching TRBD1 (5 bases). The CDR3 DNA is TGTGCCAGCAGCCGGGGGGGCACTGAAGCTTTCTTT. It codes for CASSRGGTEAFF.